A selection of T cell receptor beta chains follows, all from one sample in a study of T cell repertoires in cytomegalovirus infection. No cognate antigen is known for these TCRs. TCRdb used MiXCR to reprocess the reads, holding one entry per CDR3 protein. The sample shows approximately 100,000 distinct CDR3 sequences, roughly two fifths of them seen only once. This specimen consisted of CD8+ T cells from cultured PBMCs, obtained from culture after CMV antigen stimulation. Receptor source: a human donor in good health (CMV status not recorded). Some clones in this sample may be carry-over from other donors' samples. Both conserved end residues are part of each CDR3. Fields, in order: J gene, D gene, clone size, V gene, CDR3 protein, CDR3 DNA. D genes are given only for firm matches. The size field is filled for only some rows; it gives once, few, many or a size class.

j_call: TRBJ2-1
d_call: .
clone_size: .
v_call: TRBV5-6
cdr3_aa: CASSLGRGYNEQFF
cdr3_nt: TGTGCCAGCAGCCTGGGGCGGGGCTACAATGAGCAGTTCTTC

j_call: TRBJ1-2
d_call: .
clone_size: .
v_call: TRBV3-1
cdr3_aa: CASSQERTEGHGYTF
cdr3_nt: TGTGCCAGCAGCCAAGAACGGACAGAAGGCCATGGCTACACCTTC

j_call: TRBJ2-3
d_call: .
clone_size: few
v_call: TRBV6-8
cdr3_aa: CASSYMGGTDTQYF
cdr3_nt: TGTGCCAGCAGTTACATGGGAGGCACAGATACGCAGTATTTT

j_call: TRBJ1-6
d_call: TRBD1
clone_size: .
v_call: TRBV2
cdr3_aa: CASSSRGPSSYNSPLHF
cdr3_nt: TGTGCCAGCAGTTCCAGGGGGCCGAGCTCCTATAATTCACCCCTCCACTTT

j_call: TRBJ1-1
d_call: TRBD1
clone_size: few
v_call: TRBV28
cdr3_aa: CASSLEAGGDGEAFF
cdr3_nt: TGTGCCAGCAGTTTAGAGGCAGGGGGTGACGGTGAAGCTTTCTTT

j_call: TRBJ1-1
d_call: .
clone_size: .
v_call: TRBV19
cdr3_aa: CASSIVSTEAFF
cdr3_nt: TGTGCCAGTAGTATCGTGAGCACTGAAGCTTTCTTT

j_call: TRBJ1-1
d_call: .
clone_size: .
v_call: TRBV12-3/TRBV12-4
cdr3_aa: CASSPGTIEAFF
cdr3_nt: TGTGCCAGCAGCCCAGGGACAATTGAAGCTTTCTTT

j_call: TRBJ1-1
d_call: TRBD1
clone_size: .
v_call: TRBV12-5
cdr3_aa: CASGLATGAVVLMNTEAFF
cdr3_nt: TGTGCTAGTGGTTTGGCTACAGGGGCTGTTGTTCTAATGAACACTGAAGCTTTCTTT

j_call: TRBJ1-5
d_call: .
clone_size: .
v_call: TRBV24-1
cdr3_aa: CATSAGTDLSNQPQHF
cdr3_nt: TGTGCCACCAGCGCTGGTACAGACCTTAGCAATCAGCCCCAGCATTTT

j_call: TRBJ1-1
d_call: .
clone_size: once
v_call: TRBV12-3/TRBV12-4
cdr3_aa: CVSRPWDHTEAFF
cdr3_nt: TGTGTCAGCAGACCTTGGGACCACACTGAAGCTTTCTTT

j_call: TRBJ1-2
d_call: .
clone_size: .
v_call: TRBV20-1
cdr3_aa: CSASINYGYTF
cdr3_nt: TGCAGTGCTAGTATTAACTATGGCTACACCTTC

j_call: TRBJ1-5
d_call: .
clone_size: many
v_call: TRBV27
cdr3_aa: CASSWGANQPQHF
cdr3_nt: TGTGCCAGCAGTTGGGGGGCCAATCAGCCCCAGCATTTT

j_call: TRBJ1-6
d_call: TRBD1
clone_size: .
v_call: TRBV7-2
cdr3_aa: CASSLVGQAINSPLHF
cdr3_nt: TGTGCCAGCAGCTTAGTGGGACAGGCGATTAATTCACCCCTCCACTTT

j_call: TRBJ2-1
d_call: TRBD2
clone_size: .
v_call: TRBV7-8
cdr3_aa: CASTVLAGGVNEQFF
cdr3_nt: TGTGCCAGCACCGTACTAGCGGGGGGGGTGAATGAGCAGTTCTTC

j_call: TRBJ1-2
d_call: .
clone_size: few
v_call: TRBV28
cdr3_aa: CASSFNGYTF
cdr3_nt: TGTGCCAGCAGTTTTAATGGCTACACCTTC

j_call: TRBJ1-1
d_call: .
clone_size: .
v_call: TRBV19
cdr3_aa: CASMSRLYTEAFF
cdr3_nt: TGTGCCAGTATGAGCAGGCTTTACACTGAAGCTTTCTTT

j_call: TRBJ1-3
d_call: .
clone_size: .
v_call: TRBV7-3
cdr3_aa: CASSLTGAAGNTIYF
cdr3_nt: TGTGCCAGCAGCTTAACGGGGGCGGCTGGAAACACCATATATTTT

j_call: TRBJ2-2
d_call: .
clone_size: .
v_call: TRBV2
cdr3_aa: CARGGPTNTGELFF
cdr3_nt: TGTGCCAGGGGGGGCCCGACGAACACCGGGGAGCTGTTTTTT

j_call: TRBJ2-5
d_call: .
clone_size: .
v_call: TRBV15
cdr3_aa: CATSREEGETQYF
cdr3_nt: TGTGCCACCAGCAGAGAGGAGGGGGAGACCCAGTACTTC

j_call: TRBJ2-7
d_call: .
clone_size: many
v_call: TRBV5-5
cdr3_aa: CASSLGQGLSYEQYF
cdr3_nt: TGTGCCAGCAGCTTAGGCCAGGGTCTTTCCTACGAGCAGTACTTC

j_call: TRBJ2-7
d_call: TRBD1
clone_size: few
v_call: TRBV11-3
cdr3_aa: CASSSGQGPYEQYF
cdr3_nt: TGTGCCAGCAGCTCTGGACAGGGTCCCTACGAGCAGTACTTC

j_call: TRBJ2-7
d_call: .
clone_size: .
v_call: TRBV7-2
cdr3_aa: CASSPSGRGLYEQYF
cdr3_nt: TGTGCCAGCAGCCCCTCCGGCCGAGGTCTCTACGAGCAGTACTTC

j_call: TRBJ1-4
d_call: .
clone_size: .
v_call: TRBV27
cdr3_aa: CASSLWSADNEKLFF
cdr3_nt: TGTGCCAGCAGTTTATGGTCGGCGGACAATGAAAAACTGTTTTTT

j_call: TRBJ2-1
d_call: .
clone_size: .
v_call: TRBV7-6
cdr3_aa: CASSDLTDNEQFF
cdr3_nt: TGTGCCAGCAGCGACCTAACAGACAATGAGCAGTTCTTC

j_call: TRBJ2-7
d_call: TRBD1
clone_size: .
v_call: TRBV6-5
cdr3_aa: CASSYANRDRMHEQYF
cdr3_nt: TGTGCCAGCAGTTACGCCAACCGGGACAGGATGCACGAGCAGTACTTC

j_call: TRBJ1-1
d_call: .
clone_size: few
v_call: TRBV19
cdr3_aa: CASSSQEGYTEAFF
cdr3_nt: TGTGCCAGTAGTAGCCAGGAGGGGTACACTGAAGCTTTCTTT

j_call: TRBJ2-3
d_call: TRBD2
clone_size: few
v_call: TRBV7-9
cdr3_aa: CASSPGTAGGIGTQYF
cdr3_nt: TGTGCCAGCAGCCCCGGGACAGCGGGGGGGATCGGTACGCAGTATTTT

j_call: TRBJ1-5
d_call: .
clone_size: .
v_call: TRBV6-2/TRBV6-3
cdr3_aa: CASSYRVAEQPQHF
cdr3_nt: TGTGCCAGCAGTTACCGGGTCGCGGAGCAGCCCCAGCATTTT

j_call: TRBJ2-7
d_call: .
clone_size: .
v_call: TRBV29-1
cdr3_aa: CSVRAGTYEQYF
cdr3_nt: TGCAGCGTCAGGGCAGGGACCTACGAGCAGTACTTC

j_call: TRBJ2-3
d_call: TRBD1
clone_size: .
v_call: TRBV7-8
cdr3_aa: CASSLTQGADTQYF
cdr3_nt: TGTGCCAGCAGCTTAACCCAGGGGGCAGATACGCAGTATTTT

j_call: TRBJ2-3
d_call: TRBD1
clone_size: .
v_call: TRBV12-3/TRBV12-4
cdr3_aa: CASSGPRGQGLTDTQYF
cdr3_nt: TGTGCCAGCAGTGGCCCCCGGGGACAGGGGTTAACAGATACGCAGTATTTT

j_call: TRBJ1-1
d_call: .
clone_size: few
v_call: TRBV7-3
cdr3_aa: CASSLSVSHSHTEAFF
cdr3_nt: TGTGCCAGCAGCCTATCAGTATCCCACAGCCACACTGAAGCTTTCTTT

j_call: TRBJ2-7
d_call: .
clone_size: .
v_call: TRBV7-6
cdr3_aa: CASSKRDNSYEQYF
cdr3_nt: TGTGCCAGCAGCAAACGGGACAACTCCTACGAGCAGTACTTC

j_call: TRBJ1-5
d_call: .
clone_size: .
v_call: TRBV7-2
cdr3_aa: CASSLIVQGNQPQHF
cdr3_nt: TGTGCCAGCAGCTTAATCGTCCAAGGCAATCAGCCCCAGCATTTT

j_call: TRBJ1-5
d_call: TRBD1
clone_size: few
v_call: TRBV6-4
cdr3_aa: CASNGPDRVGFQPQHF
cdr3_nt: TGTGCCAGCAACGGCCCCGACAGGGTGGGTTTTCAGCCCCAGCATTTT

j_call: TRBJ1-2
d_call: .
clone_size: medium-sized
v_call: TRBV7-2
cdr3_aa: CASSRRGSGDNYGYTF
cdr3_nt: TGTGCCAGCAGCCGACGGGGTTCAGGGGACAACTATGGCTACACCTTC

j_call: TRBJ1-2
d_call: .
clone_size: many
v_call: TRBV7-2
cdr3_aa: CASSSAWGYTF
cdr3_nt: TGTGCCAGCAGCTCCGCCTGGGGCTACACCTTC

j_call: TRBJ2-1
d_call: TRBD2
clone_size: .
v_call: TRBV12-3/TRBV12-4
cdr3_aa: CASSLGRGRSYNEQFF
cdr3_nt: TGTGCCAGCAGTTTGGGGAGGGGCCGCTCCTACAATGAGCAGTTCTTC

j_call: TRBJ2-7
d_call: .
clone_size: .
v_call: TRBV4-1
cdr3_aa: CASSHPGGGYEQYF
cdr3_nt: TGCGCCAGCAGCCATCCCGGGGGAGGCTACGAGCAGTACTTC

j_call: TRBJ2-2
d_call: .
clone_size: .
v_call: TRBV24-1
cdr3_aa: CATGSGPGELFF
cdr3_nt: TGTGCCACCGGTTCCGGACCTGGGGAGCTGTTTTTT

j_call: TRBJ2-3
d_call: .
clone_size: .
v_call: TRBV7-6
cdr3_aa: CASSPGQSPSTDTQYF
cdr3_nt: TGTGCCAGCAGCCCTGGACAGTCCCCTAGCACAGATACGCAGTATTTT

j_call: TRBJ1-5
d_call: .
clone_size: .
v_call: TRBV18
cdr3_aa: CASSATDSNQPQHF
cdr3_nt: TGTGCCAGCTCTGCGACGGATAGCAATCAGCCCCAGCATTTT

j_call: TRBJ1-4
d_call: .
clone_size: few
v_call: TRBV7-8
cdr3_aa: CASSLEPRGDEKLFF
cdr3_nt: TGTGCCAGCAGCTTAGAACCTAGGGGAGATGAAAAACTGTTTTTT

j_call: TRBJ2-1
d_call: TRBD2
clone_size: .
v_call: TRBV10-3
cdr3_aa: CAIGMAGGNEQFF
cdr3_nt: TGTGCCATCGGGATGGCGGGGGGGAATGAGCAGTTCTTC

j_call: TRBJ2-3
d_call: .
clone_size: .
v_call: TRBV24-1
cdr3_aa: CATSEAPAGWITDTQYF
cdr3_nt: TGTGCCACCAGTGAGGCGCCCGCAGGGTGGATCACAGATACGCAGTATTTT

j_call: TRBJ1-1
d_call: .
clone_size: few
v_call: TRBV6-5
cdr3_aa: CASSYSMVNTEAFF
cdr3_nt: TGTGCCAGCAGTTACTCGATGGTGAACACTGAAGCTTTCTTT

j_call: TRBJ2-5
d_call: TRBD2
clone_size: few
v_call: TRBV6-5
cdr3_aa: CATFSGDPAETQYF
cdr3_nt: TGTGCCACCTTTAGCGGGGATCCTGCGGAGACCCAGTACTTC

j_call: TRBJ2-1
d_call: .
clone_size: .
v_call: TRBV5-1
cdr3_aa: CASRGGVSYNEQFF
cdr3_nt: TGCGCCAGCAGAGGTGGGGTCTCCTACAATGAGCAGTTCTTC

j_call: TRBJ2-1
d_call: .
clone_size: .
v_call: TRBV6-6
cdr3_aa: CASSQSMVGVDEQFF
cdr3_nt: TGTGCCAGCAGTCAATCGATGGTGGGGGTCGATGAGCAGTTCTTC

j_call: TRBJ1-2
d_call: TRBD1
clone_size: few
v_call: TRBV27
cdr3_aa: CASSPEDRAGLYGYTF
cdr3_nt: TGTGCCAGCAGTCCCGAGGACAGGGCGGGTCTCTATGGCTACACCTTC

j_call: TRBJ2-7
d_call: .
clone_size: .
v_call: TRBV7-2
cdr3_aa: CASSFFRAYEQYF
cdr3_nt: TGTGCCAGCAGCTTCTTTAGGGCTTACGAGCAGTACTTC

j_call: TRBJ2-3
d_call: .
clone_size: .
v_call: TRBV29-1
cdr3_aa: CSVARGTDTQYF
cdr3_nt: TGCAGCGTTGCCAGGGGAACAGATACGCAGTATTTT

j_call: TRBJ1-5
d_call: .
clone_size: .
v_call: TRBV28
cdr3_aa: CASSLFGHSNQPQHF
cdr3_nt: TGTGCCAGCAGTTTATTCGGGCATAGCAATCAGCCCCAGCATTTT

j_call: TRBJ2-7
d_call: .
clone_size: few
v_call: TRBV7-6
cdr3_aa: CASSFQAGAIRYF
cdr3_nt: TGTGCCAGCAGCTTCCAGGCCGGGGCTATTCGGTACTTC

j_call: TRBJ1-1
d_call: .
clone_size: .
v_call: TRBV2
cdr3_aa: CASSPPTAFGEAFF
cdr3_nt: TGTGCCAGCAGTCCACCGACGGCGTTCGGTGAAGCTTTCTTT

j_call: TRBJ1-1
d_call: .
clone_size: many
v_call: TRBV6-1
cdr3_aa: CASRSGQLNTEAFF
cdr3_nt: TGTGCCAGCAGATCCGGACAGCTAAACACTGAAGCTTTCTTT

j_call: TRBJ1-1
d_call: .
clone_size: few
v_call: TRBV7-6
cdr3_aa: CASSSKQGLNTEAFF
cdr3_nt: TGTGCCAGCAGCTCAAAACAGGGCTTGAACACTGAAGCTTTCTTT

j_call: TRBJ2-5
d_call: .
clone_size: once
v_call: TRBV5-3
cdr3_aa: CASSFYGEETQYF
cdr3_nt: TGTGCCAGCAGCTTTTACGGGGAAGAGACCCAGTACTTC

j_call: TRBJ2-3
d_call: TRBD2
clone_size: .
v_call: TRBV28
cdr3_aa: CASSLNAGETTDTQYF
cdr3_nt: TGTGCCAGCAGTTTAAACGCGGGGGAGACCACAGATACGCAGTATTTT

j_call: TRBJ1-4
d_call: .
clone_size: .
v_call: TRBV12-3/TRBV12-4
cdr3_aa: CASSLDNEKLFF
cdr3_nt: TGTGCCAGCAGCCTCGACAATGAAAAACTGTTTTTT